The present T cell receptor (beta chain) was sequenced within a study of CD8+ T cells in alopecia areata. Study results and limitations: Expanded CD8+ clones among the top 100, and scalp clonality, were significantly decreased by tofacitinib. Numerous expanded lesional clones remained in scalp and blood during tofacitinib.

RNA extraction and reverse transcription yielded cDNA as sequencing template. The protocol was immunoSEQ multiplex PCR, while the TCRdb copy is restricted to in-frame clones and leaves out a portion. Seen here are around 100,000 clones, about 44% observed once, and the top ten hold roughly 18%. Treatment denoted: oral pan-JAK inhibitor, 5-10 mg twice daily. As concerns this clone: Its antigen is unknown.

The CDR3 loop spans 15 amino acids. V lost 2 bases and J 2 bases, leaving 13 bases between the germline ends. Germline V gene data show CDR1 as SEHNR and CDR2 as FQNEAQ (reference sequence). This chain connects TRBV7-9 to TRBJ2-7, with D possibly matching TRBD2 (6 bases). This receptor was identified in a human donor with alopecia areata. Sequencing was performed on CD8+ T cells sorted from blood, taken at week 24, from a patient treated with tofacitinib. The CDR3 reads CASSLSAGPAYEQYF. DNA for the CDR3: TGTGCCAGCAGCTTAAGTGCGGGGCCAGCCTACGAGCAGTACTTC.